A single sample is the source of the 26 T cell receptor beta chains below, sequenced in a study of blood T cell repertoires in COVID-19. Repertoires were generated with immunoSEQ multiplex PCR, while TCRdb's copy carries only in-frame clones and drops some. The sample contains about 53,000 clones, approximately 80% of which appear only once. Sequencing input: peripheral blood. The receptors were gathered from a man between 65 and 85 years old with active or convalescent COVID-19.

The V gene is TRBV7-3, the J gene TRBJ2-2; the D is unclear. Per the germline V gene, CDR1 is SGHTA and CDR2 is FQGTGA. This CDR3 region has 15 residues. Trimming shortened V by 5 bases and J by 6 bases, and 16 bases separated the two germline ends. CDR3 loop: CASSPTGARPGELFF. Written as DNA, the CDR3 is TGTGCCAGCAGCCCGACGGGTGCGCGTCCCGGGGAGCTGTTTTTT.

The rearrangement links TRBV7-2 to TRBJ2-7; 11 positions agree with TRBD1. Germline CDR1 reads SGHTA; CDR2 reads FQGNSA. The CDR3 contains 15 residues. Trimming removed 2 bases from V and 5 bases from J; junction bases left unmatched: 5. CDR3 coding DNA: TGTGCCAGCAGCTTACCGGGACAGGGGGTCCACGAGCAGTACTTC. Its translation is CASSLPGQGVHEQYF.

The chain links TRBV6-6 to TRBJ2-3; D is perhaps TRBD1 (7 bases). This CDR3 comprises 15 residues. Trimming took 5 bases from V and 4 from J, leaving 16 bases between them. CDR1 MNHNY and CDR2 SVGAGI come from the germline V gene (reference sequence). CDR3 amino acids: CASSRQGTGADTQYF. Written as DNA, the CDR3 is TGTGCCAGCAGTCGACAGGGAACGGGGGCAGATACGCAGTATTTT.

Here the CDR3 reads CASSIRGRNTEAFF. DNA of the CDR3: TGTGCCAGCAGCATCAGGGGGCGGAACACTGAAGCTTTCTTT. The V gene is TRBV7-2, the J gene TRBJ1-1; 8 nucleotides agree with TRBD1. The CDR3 consists of 14 residues. CDR1 is SGHTA and CDR2 is FQGNSA in the germline V gene. The ends lost 5 bases at V and 1 base at J; junction bases unmatched: 3.

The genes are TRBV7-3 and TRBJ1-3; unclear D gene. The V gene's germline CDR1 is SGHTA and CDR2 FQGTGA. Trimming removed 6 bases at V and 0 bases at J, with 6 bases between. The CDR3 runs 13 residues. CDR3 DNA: TGTGCCAGCAGGGGCGACTCTGGAAACACCATATATTTT. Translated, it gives CASRGDSGNTIYF.

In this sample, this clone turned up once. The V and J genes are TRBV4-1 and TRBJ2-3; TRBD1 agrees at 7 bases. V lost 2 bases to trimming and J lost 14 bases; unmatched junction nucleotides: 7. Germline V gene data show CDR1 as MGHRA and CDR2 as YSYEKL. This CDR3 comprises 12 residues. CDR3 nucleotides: TGCGCCAGCAGCCAACGACAGGGAATACGGTATTTT. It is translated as CASSQRQGIRYF.

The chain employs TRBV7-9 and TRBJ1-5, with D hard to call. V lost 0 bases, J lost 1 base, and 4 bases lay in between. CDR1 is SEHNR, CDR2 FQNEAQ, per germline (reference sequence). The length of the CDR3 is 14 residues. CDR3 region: CASSLASSNQPQHF. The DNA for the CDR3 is TGTGCCAGCAGCTTAGCGTCGAGCAATCAGCCCCAGCATTTT.

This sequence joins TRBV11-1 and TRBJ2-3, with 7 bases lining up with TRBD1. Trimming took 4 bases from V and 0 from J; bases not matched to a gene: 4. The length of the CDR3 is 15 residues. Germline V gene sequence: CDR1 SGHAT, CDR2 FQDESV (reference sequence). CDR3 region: CASSSRDRSTDTQYF. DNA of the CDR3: TGTGCCAGCAGCTCCCGGGACAGAAGCACAGATACGCAGTATTTT.

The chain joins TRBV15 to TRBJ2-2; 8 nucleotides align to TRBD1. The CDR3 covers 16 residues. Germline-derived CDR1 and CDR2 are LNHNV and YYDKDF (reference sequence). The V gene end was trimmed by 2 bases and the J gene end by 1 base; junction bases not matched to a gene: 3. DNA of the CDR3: TGTGCCACCAGCAGACGCAGGGGGCTGAACACCGGGGAGCTGTTTTTT. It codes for CATSRRRGLNTGELFF.

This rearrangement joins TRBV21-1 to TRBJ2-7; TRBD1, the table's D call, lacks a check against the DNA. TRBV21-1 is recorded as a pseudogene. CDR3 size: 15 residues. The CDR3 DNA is TGTGCCAGCAGCAAAGGGTACAGGGGATGCCACGAGCAGTACTTC. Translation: CASSKGYRGCHEQYF.

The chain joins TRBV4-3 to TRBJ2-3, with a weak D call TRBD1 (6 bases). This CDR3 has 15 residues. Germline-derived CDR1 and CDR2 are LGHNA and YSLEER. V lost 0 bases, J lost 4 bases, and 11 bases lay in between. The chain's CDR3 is CASSQDRQGPDTQYF. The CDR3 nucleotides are TGCGCCAGCAGCCAAGATCGCCAGGGGCCAGATACGCAGTATTTT.

CDR3 nucleotide sequence: TGTGCCAGCAGCCTCCGTAGAGGGGGCTCTGGAAACACCATATATTTT. This sequence encodes CASSLRRGGSGNTIYF. The chain joins TRBV9 to TRBJ1-3, with a tentative D call TRBD1 (6 bases). V lost 4 bases to trimming and J lost 0 bases, with 14 bases between them. Germline lookup yields CDR1 SGDLS and CDR2 YYNGEE. The CDR3 is made up of 16 amino acids.

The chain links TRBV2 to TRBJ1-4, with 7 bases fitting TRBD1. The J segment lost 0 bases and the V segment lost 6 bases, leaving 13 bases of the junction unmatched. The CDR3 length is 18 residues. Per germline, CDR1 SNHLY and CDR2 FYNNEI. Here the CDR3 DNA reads TGTGCCAGCAGCGAACGAGGGACAGAGTCTGCAACTAATGAAAAACTGTTTTTT. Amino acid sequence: CASSERGTESATNEKLFF. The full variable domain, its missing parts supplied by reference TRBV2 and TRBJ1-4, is EPEVTQTPSHQVTQMGQEVILRCVPISNHLYFYWYRQILGQKVEFLVSFYNNEISEKSEIFDDQFSVERPDGSNFTLKIRSTKLEDSAMYFCASSERGTESATNEKLFFGSGTQLSVL.

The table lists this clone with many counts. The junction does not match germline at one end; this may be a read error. Here the CDR3 reads CASSLFGGQGYQPQHF. CDR3 DNA sequence: TGTGCCAGCAGCTTATTCGGGGGACAGGGGTATCAGCCCCAGCATTTT. V usage is TRBV28 and J usage is TRBJ1-5, with TRBD1 matching over 10 bases. The CDR3 loop spans 16 amino acids. Looked up from germline, CDR1 is MDHEN and CDR2 is SYDVKM.

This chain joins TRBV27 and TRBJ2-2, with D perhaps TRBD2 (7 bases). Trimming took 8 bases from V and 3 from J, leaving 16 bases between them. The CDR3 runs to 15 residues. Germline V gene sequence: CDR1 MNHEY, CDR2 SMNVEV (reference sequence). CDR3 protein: CASRGGAWDTGELFF. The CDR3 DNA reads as TGTGCCAGCCGTGGGGGGGCATGGGACACCGGGGAGCTGTTTTTT.

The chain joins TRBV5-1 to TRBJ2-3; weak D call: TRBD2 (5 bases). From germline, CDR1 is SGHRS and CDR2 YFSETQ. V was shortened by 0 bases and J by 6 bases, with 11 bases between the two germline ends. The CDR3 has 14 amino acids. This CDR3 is CASSLADYGDTQYF. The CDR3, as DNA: TGCGCCAGCAGCTTGGCCGACTACGGGGATACGCAGTATTTT.

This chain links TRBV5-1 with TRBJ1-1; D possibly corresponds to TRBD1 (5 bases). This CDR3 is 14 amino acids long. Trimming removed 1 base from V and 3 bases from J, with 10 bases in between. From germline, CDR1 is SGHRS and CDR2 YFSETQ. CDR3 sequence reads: CASSLLGRDTEAFF. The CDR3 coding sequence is TGCGCCAGCAGCTTGTTAGGCAGGGACACTGAAGCTTTCTTT.

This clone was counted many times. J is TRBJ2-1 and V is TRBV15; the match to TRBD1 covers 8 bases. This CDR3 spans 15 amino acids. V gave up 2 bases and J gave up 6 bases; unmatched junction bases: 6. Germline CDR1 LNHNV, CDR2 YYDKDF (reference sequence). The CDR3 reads CATSRSGGRGNEQFF. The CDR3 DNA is TGTGCCACCAGCAGATCAGGGGGCAGGGGCAATGAGCAGTTCTTC.

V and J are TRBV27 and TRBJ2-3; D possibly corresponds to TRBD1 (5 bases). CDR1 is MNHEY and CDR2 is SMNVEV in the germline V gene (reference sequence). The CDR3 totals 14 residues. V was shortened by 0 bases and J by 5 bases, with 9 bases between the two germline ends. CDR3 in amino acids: CASSLSQGLDTQYF. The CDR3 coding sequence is TGTGCCAGCAGTTTATCCCAGGGCTTAGATACGCAGTATTTT.

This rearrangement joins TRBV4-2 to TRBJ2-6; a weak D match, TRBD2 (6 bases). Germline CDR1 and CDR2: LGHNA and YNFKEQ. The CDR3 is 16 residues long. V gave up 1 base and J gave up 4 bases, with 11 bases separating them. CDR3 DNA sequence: TGTGCCAGCAGCCAAGTCGCGGGATCAGGGGCCAACGTCCTGACTTTC. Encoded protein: CASSQVAGSGANVLTF.

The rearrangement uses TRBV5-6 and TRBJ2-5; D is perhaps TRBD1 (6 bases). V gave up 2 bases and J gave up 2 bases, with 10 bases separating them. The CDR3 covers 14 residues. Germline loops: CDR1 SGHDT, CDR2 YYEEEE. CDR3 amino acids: CASSFGQRQETQYF. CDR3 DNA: TGTGCCAGCAGCTTCGGACAGAGACAAGAGACCCAGTACTTC.

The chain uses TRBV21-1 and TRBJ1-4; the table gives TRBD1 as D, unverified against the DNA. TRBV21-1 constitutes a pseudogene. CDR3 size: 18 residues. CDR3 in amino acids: CASNWDSEKSVANEKLFF. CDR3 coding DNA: TGTGCCAGTAACTGGGACAGTGAAAAGTCCGTGGCTAATGAAAAACTGTTTTTT.

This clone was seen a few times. The CDR3 DNA reads TGTGCCAGCAGCCAAGAGGGGAACAGGAATTCACCCCTCCACTTT. Protein sequence: CASSQEGNRNSPLHF. The chain links TRBV4-2 to TRBJ1-6, with a tentative D call TRBD1 (5 bases). The CDR3 has 15 amino acids. CDR1 and CDR2 (germline): LGHNA, YNFKEQ. Trimming left V 0 bases short and J 7 bases short, with 10 bases between.

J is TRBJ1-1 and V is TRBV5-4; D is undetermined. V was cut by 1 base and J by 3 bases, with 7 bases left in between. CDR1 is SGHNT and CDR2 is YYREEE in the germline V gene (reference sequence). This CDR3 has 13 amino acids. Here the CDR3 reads CASSLSLDTEAFF. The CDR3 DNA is TGTGCCAGCAGCTTGTCCCTTGACACTGAAGCTTTCTTT.

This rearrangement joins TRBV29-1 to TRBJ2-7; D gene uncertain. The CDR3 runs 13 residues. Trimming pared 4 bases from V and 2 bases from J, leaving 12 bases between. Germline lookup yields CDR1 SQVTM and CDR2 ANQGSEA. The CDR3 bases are TGCAGCGTTGGTGCAGGCGTTACCTACGAGCAGTACTTC. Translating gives CSVGAGVTYEQYF.

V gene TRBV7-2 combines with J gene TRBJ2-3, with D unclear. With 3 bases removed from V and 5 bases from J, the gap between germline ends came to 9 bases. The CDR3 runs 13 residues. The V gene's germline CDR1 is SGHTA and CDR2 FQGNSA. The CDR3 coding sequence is TGTGCCAGCAGCTTGGCGGAGAGAGATACGCAGTATTTT. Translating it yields CASSLAERDTQYF. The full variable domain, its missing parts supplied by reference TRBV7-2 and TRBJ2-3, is GAGVSQSPSNKVTEKGKDVELRCDPISGHTALYWYRQSLGQGLEFLIYFQGNSAPDKSGLPSDRFSAERTGGSVSTLTIQRTQQEDSAVYLCASSLAERDTQYFGPGTRLTVL.